This T cell receptor beta chain is from a study of vaccination and CD4 T cells after COVID-19. General observations from the study: Researchers report that a median approximately 86% of reactive clones in convalescent patients surfaced only post-vaccination.

Sample treatment: roughly 11-day PBMC culture with coronavirus spike peptide pools or control peptides (ViraFEST assay). ViraFEST used peptide pools to expand antigen-specific T cells, then sequenced TCRs. Convalescent patients tested SARS-CoV-2 PCR positive from March to December 2020, before Alpha, Beta and Delta emerged. Trimming shortened V by 1 base and J by 3 bases, and 11 bases separated the two germline ends. CDR3 length: 15 amino acids. The germline V gene encodes CDR1 LGHNA and CDR2 YSLEER. Oncomine TCR Beta short-read sequencing was applied to DNA from cultured CD4+ T cells. Using its own MiXCR run on the PCR reads, TCRdb lists one record per CDR3 protein. The table shows about 15,000 distinct CDR3 sequences, with 50% to 55% occurring only once. Notes on this clonotype: Its antigen is not known.

The chain carries TRBV4-3 and TRBJ2-3; no clear D. This clonotype was obtained from a human donor who had recovered from COVID-19. Sample: CD4+ T cells from blood, cultured in vitro. CDR3 sequence: CASSQVISATDTQYF. CDR3 in DNA: TGCGCCAGCAGCCAAGTTATTTCGGCAACAGATACGCAGTATTTT.